The 9 T cell receptor beta chains listed next were all sequenced from one sample in a study of blood T cells in healthy people across ages. Together with a sample-barcoded 5' primer, a J-beta primer mix was included in a second PCR lasting about 6 to 11 cycles. TCRdb itself ran the 5' RACE reads through MiXCR, one entry per CDR3 protein. The table lists hundreds of thousands of distinct CDR3 sequences, roughly 56% of them singletons. The source material was blood. Receptors originate from a man aged 40-49 years in good health.

This clonotype was detected a few times. The chain carries TRBV5-1 and TRBJ2-6; D is undetermined. Germline CDR1 reads SGHRS; CDR2 reads YFSETQ. Trimming took off 1 base at V and 4 bases at J, with 6 bases between the two ends. This CDR3 comprises 14 residues. This CDR3 reads CASSLNTGANVLTF. CDR3 nucleotides: TGCGCCAGCAGCTTGAACACAGGGGCCAACGTCCTGACTTTC.

The chain is built from TRBV6-2 or TRBV6-3 and TRBJ1-5, with no clear D. The germline V and J ends were trimmed by 2 bases and 7 bases, with 18 bases remaining between them. From germline, CDR1 is MNHEY and CDR2 SVGEGT. The CDR3 spans 16 residues. CDR3 region: CASSYGRGERIQPQHF. The CDR3 DNA is TGTGCCAGCAGTTACGGAAGAGGAGAACGAATCCAGCCCCAGCATTTT.

In this sample, this clonotype turned up a few times. The rearrangement uses TRBV5-1 and TRBJ2-3, with 11 bases fitting TRBD1. This CDR3 is 14 amino acids long. The V and J ends lost 4 bases and 5 bases, in that order; junction bases with no gene match: 3. Germline V CDR1 and CDR2: SGHRS, YFSETQ. The CDR3 sequence is CASSRDRGRDTQYF. CDR3 sequence (DNA): TGCGCCAGCAGCCGGGACAGGGGGAGAGATACGCAGTATTTT.

In its sample, this clonotype was seen a few times. The chain combines TRBV2 with TRBJ2-7; D not resolved. The DNA matches TRBJ2-5 better at its end, which makes the J call doubtful. Germline CDR1 SNHLY, CDR2 FYNNEI. The CDR3 length is 10 residues. For the CDR3, the DNA is TGTGCCAGCATAGATCGGACCCAGTACTTC. Protein: CASIDRTQYF.

A few counts support this clonotype. The chain recombines TRBV20-1 with TRBJ2-5; TRBD1 aligns across 12 bases. The CDR3 sequence is 17 residues long. V lost 1 base, J lost 1 base, and 7 bases stayed unmatched. The germline gives CDR1 DFQATT, CDR2 SNEGSKA (reference sequence). The CDR3 loop reads CSARVLGQGASQETQYF. CDR3 nucleotide sequence: TGCAGTGCTAGAGTCCTGGGACAGGGGGCAAGCCAAGAGACCCAGTACTTC.

In the case of this clonotype: The junction differs from germline at one of its ends, possibly a read error. This chain uses TRBV12-3 or TRBV12-4 with TRBJ2-3; maybe TRBD1 (5 bases). There are 15 residues in the CDR3. In DNA, the CDR3 is TGTGCCAGCAGTGGCCCCGGCGGACCGACAGAGACGCAGTATTTT. Protein: CASSGPGGPTETQYF.

This chain uses TRBV10-3 with TRBJ2-3; TRBD2 aligns across 7 bases. CDR1 and CDR2 (germline): ENHRY, SYGVKD. The J segment lost 2 bases and the V segment lost 8 bases, leaving 10 bases of the junction unmatched. The CDR3 has 15 residues. In DNA, the CDR3 is TGTGCCATCGGAGGGCTAGCGGAGCTCACAGATACGCAGTATTTT. It translates to CAIGGLAELTDTQYF.

This clonotype was seen only a few times. The V call is TRBV4-2, the J call TRBJ2-5; 8 nucleotides match TRBD1. Germline assignment: CDR1 LGHNA and CDR2 YNFKEQ. V was pared by 0 bases and J by 4 bases, with 7 bases of the junction left unmatched. The length of the CDR3 is 16 residues. The CDR3 loop is CASSQDLGQGGETQYF. The CDR3 DNA sequence: TGTGCCAGCAGCCAAGATCTTGGACAGGGAGGAGAGACCCAGTACTTC.

There are a few counts of this clonotype. CDR3 loop: CASSSYGSGGLNGYTF. For the CDR3, the DNA is TGTGCCAGCAGTTCTTATGGGTCTGGGGGGCTTAATGGCTACACCTTC. V is TRBV28 and J is TRBJ1-2, with D perhaps TRBD1 (6 bases). CDR1 is MDHEN and CDR2 is SYDVKM in the germline V gene. The CDR3 has 16 residues. V dropped 4 bases and J dropped 6 bases, with 21 bases sitting between them.